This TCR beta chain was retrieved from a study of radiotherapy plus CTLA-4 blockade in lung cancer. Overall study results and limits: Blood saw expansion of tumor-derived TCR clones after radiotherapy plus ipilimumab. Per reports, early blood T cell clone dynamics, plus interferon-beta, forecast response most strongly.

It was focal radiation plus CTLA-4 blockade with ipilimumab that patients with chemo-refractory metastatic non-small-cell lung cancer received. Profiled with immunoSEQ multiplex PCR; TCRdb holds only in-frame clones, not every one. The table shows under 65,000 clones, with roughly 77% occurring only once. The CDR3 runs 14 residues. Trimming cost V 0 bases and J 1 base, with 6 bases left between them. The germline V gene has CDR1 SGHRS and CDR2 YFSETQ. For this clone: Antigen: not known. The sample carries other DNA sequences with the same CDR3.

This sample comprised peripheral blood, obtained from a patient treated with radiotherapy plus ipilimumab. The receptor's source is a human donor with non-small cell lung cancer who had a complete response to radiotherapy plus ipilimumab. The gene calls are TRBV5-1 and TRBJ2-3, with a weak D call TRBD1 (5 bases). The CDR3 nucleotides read TGCGCCAGCAGCTTGGTACAGGGCACAGATACGCAGTATTTT. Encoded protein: CASSLVQGTDTQYF. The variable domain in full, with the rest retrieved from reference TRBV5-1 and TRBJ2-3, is KAGVTQTPRYLIKTRGQQVTLSCSPISGHRSVSWYQQTPGQGLQFLFEYFSETQRNKGNFPGRFSGRQFSNSRSEMNVSTLELGDSALYLCASSLVQGTDTQYFGPGTRLTVL.